A single sample is the source of the 7 T cell receptor beta chains below, sequenced in a study of cytomegalovirus exposure and HLA in healthy donors. PCR was performed using 60 Vbeta and 13 Jbeta primers. Only in-frame clones appear in the TCRdb table, and some are missing; sequencing was by immunoSEQ multiplex PCR. In the table there are under 200,000 clones, roughly 70% of which are singletons. Material for sequencing was PBMCs. All receptors derive from a woman aged 30 to 39 in good health and CMV-seronegative.

The rearrangement joins TRBV4-2 to TRBJ2-4; 11 bases are a match to TRBD1. The germline gives CDR1 LGHNA, CDR2 YNFKEQ. With V trimmed by 2 bases and J by 10 bases, 10 bases remained unmatched. The CDR3 is 16 residues long. DNA of the CDR3: TGTGCCAGCAGCCAACCCGGACAGGGGGCGCTGCCTATTCAGTACTTC. It codes for CASSQPGQGALPIQYF.

This chain connects TRBV19 to TRBJ1-6; the match to TRBD1 covers 8 bases. This CDR3 has 15 amino acids. Per germline, CDR1 LNHDA and CDR2 SQIVND (reference sequence). J gave up 10 bases and V 3 bases, and 8 bases lay outside the gene matches. The CDR3 DNA reads as TGTGCCAGTAGTATCTCAACAGGGGGGAGATCACCCCTCCACTTT. Protein product: CASSISTGGRSPLHF.

This chain links TRBV7-9 with TRBJ2-7, with 8 nucleotides matching TRBD1. Trimming removed 5 bases from V and 2 bases from J; junction bases left unmatched: 5. Germline V gene lookup returns CDR1 SEHNR and CDR2 FQNEAQ (reference sequence). This CDR3 comprises 14 residues. This CDR3 is CASSIGQGTYEQYF. CDR3 nucleotide sequence: TGTGCCAGCAGCATTGGACAGGGAACCTACGAGCAGTACTTC.

This chain joins TRBV2 and TRBJ2-7; D may be TRBD2 (5 bases). Trimming removed 3 bases from V and 6 bases from J, with 15 bases in between. The V gene's germline CDR1 is SNHLY and CDR2 FYNNEI. CDR3 size: 14 residues. This chain's CDR3 is CASSDPRGSGEQYF. The CDR3 bases are TGTGCCAGCAGTGACCCTCGGGGAAGCGGCGAGCAGTACTTC.

The rearrangement uses TRBV5-1 and TRBJ2-7; 11 bases align to TRBD2. CDR3 length: 15 amino acids. J lost 2 bases, V lost 5 bases, and 6 bases had no gene match. In germline, CDR1 is SGHRS, CDR2 YFSETQ. CDR3 in DNA: TGCGCCAGCAGTCCCTTAGCGGGAGGGGCCTACGAGCAGTACTTC. This gives the protein CASSPLAGGAYEQYF.

The chain carries TRBV5-4 and TRBJ2-1; possible D gene TRBD1, 6 bases. The CDR3 has 13 amino acids. Germline lookup yields CDR1 SGHNT and CDR2 YYREEE (reference sequence). Deletions cut 3 bases from V and 9 bases from J, with 13 bases between. CDR3 sequence: CASSSTGTPEQFF. CDR3 DNA: TGTGCCAGCAGCTCCACCGGGACACCTGAGCAGTTCTTC.

In this sample, this clone turned up a few times. The rearrangement links TRBV5-1 to TRBJ2-2; TRBD2 aligns across 11 bases. The CDR3 totals 15 residues. Germline lookup yields CDR1 SGHRS and CDR2 YFSETQ. V trimming: 5 bases; J trimming: 4 bases; junction bases outside the gene matches: 4. CDR3 loop: CASRPLAGGTGELFF. The CDR3 DNA is TGCGCCAGCAGACCTCTAGCGGGGGGCACCGGGGAGCTGTTTTTT.